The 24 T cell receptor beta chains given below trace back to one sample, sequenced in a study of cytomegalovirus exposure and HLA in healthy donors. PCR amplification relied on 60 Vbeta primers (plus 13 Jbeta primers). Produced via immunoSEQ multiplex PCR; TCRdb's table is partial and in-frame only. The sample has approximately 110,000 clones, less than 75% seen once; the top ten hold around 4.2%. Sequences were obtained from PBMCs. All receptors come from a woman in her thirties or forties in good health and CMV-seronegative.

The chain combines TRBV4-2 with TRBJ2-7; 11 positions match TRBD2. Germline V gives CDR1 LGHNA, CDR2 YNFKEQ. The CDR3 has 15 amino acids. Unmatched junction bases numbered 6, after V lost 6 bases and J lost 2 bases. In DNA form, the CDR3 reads TGTGCCAGCAGTCCTAGCGGGGGGCGAACCTACGAGCAGTACTTC. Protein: CASSPSGGRTYEQYF.

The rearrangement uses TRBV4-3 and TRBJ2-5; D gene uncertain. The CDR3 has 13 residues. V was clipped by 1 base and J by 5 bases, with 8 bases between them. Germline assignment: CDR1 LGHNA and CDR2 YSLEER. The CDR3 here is CASSQAGWETQYF. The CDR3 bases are TGCGCCAGCAGCCAAGCCGGGTGGGAGACCCAGTACTTC.

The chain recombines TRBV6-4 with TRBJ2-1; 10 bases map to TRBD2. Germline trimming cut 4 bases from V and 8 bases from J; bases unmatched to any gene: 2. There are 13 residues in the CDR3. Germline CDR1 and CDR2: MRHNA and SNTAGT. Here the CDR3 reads CASSALAGYEQFF. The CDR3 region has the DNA TGTGCCAGCAGTGCACTAGCGGGATATGAGCAGTTCTTC.

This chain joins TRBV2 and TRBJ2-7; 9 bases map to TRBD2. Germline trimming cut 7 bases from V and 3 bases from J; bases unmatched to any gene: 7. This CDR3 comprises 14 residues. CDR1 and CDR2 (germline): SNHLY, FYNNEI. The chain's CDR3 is CASKEGSGSYEQYF. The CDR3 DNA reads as TGTGCCAGCAAGGAGGGTAGCGGGAGCTACGAGCAGTACTTC.

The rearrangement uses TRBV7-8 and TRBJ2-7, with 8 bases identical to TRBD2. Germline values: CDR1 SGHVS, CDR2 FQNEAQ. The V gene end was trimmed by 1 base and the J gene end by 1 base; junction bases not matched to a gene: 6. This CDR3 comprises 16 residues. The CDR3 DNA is TGTGCCAGCAGCTTAGGTGCGGGGGGATTTTCCTACGAGCAGTACTTC. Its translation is CASSLGAGGFSYEQYF.

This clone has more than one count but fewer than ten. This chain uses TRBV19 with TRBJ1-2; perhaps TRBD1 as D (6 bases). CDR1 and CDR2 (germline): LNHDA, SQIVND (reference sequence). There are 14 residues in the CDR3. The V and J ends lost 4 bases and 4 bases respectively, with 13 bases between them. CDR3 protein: CASSNRQVGYGYTF. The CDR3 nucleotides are TGTGCCAGTAGTAACCGACAGGTTGGCTATGGCTACACCTTC.

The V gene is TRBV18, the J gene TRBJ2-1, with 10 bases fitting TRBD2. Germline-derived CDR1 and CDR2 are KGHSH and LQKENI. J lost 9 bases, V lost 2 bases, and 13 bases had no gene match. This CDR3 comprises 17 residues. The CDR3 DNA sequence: TGTGCCAGCTCACCAGGTGGTGGAGCGGGAGGGCCGGGTGAGCAGTTCTTC. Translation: CASSPGGGAGGPGEQFF.

CDR3 nucleotides: TGTGCCAGCAGCCCAACAGGGGGCGCAGGGCAGTTCTTC. Its translation is CASSPTGGAGQFF. V and J are TRBV7-2 and TRBJ2-1; 9 nucleotides line up with TRBD1. There are 13 residues in the CDR3. The germline gives CDR1 SGHTA, CDR2 FQGNSA. J was trimmed by 12 bases and V by 5 bases; bases with no gene match: 8.

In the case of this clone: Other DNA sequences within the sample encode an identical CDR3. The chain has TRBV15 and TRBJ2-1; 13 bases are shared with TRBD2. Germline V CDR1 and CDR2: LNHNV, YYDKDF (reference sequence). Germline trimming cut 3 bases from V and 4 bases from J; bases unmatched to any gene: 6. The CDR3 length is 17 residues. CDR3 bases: TGTGCCACCAGCAGGGCCCGACTAGCGGGGGGATACAATGAGCAGTTCTTC. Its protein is CATSRARLAGGYNEQFF.

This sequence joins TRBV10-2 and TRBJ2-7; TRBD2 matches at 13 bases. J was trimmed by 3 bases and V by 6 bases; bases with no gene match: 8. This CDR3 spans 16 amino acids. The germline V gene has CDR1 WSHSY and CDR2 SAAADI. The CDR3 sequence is CASRAGLAGVSYEQYF. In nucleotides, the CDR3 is TGCGCCAGCAGAGCCGGACTAGCGGGAGTGAGCTACGAGCAGTACTTC.

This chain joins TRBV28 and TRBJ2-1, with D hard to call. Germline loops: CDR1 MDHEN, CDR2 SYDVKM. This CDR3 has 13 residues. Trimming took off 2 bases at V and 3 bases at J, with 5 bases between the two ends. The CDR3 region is CASSLADYNEQFF. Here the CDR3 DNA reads TGTGCCAGCAGTTTAGCGGACTACAATGAGCAGTTCTTC.

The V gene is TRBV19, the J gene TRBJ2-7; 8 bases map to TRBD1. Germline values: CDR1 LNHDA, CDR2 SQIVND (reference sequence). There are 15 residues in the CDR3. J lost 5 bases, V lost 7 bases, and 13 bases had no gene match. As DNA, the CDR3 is TGTGCCAGTACCCCCCCGGACAGGGTACATAACGAGCAGTACTTC. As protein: CASTPPDRVHNEQYF.

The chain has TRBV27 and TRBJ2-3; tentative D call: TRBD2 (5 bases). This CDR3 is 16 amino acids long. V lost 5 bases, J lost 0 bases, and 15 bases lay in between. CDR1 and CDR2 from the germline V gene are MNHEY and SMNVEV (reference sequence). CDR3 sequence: CASSPVHGVSTDTQYF. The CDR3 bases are TGTGCCAGCAGTCCCGTACACGGGGTCAGCACAGATACGCAGTATTTT.

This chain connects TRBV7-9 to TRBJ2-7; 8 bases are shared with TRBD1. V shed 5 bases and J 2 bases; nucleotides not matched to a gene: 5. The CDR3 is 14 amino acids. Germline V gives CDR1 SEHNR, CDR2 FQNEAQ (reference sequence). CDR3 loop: CASSPGTGPYEQYF. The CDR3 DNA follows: TGTGCCAGCAGCCCCGGGACAGGCCCCTACGAGCAGTACTTC.

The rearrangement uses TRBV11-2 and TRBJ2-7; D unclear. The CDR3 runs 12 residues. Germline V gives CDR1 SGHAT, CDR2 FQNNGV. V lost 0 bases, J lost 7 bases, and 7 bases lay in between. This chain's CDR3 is CASSLEFYEQYF. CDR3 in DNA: TGTGCCAGCAGCTTAGAATTTTATGAGCAGTACTTC.

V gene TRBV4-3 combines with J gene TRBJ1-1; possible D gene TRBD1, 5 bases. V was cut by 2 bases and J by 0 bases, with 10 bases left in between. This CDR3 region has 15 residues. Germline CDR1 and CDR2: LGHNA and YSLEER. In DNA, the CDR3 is TGCGCCAGCAGCCAATATGACAGCATGAACACTGAAGCTTTCTTT. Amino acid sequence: CASSQYDSMNTEAFF.

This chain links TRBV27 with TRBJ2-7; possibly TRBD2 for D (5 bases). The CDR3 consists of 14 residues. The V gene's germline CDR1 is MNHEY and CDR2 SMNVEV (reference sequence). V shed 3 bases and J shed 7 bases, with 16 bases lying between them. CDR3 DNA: TGTGCCAGCAGTTTCAACAGACCCTCGGGAGAGCAGTACTTC. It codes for CASSFNRPSGEQYF.

The CDR3 nucleotides are TGCGCCAGCAGCTTCGACAGGGGCACTGAAGCTTTCTTT. This translates into CASSFDRGTEAFF. The genes are TRBV5-1 and TRBJ1-1, with TRBD1 identical over 8 bases. This CDR3 is built from 13 residues. CDR1 is SGHRS and CDR2 is YFSETQ in the germline V gene. V trimming: 2 bases; J trimming: 4 bases; junction bases outside the gene matches: 1.

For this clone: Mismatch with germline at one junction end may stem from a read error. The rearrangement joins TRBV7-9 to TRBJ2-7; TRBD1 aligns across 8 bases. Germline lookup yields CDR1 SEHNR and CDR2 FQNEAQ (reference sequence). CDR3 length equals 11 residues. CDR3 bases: TGTTCCAGCAGCCCGGACAGGGAGGAGTACTTC. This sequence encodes CSSSPDREEYF.

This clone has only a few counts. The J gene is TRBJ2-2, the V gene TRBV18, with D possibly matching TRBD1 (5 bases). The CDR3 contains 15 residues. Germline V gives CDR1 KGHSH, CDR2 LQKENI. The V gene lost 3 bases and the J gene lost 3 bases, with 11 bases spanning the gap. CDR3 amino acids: CASSPFGRDTGELFF. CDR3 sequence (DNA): TGTGCCAGCTCACCCTTCGGCAGGGACACCGGGGAGCTGTTTTTT.

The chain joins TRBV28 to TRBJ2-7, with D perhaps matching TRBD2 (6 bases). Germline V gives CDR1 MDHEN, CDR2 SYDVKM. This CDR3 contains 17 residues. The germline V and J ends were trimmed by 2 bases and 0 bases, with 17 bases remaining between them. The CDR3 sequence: CASSLPLPGGFSYEQYF. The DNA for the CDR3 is TGTGCCAGCAGTTTACCATTGCCTGGGGGGTTCTCCTACGAGCAGTACTTC. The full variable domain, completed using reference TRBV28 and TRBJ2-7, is DVKVTQSSRYLVKRTGEKVFLECVQDMDHENMFWYRQDPGLGLRLIYFSYDVKMKEKGDIPEGYSVSREKKERFSLILESASTNQTSMYLCASSLPLPGGFSYEQYFGPGTRLTVT.

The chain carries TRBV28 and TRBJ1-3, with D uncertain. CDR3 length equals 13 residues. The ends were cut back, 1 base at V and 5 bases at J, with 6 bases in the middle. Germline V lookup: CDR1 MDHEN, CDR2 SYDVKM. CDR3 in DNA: TGTGCCAGCAGTTTATACTACAGAAACACCATATATTTT. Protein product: CASSLYYRNTIYF.

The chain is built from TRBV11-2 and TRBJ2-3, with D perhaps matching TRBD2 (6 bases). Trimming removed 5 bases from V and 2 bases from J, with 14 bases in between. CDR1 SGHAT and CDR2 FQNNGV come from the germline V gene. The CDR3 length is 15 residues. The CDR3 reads CASSLGSSVTDTQYF. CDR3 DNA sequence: TGTGCCAGCAGCCTAGGATCTAGCGTCACAGATACGCAGTATTTT.

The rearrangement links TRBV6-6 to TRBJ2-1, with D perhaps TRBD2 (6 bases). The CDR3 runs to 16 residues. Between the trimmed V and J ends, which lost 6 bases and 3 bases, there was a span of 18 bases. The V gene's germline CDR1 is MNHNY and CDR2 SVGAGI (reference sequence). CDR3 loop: CASRQSWVADYNEQFF. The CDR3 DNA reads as TGTGCCAGCAGACAATCCTGGGTAGCGGACTACAATGAGCAGTTCTTC.